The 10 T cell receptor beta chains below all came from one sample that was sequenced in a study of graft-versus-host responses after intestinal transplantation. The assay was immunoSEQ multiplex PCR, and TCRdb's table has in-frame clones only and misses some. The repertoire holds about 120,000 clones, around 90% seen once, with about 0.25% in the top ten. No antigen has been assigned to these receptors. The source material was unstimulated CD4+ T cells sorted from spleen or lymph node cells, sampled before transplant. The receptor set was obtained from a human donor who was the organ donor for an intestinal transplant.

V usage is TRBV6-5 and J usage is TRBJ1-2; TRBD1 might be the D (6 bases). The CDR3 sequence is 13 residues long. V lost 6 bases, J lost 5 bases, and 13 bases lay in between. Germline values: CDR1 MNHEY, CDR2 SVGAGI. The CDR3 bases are TGTGCCAGCAGGAGGGGAGGGGGATATGGCTACACCTTC. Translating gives CASRRGGGYGYTF.

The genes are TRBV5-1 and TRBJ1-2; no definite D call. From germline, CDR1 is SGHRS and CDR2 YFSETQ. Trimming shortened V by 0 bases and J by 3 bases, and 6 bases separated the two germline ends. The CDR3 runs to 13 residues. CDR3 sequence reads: CASSLALDYGYTF. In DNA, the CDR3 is TGCGCCAGCAGCTTGGCTTTGGACTATGGCTACACCTTC.

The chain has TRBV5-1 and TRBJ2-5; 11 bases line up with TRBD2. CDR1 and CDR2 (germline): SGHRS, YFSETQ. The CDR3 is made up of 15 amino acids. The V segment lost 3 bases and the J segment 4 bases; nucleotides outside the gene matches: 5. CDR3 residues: CASSWGLAGGETQYF. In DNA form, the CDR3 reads TGCGCCAGCAGCTGGGGGCTAGCGGGGGGAGAGACCCAGTACTTC.

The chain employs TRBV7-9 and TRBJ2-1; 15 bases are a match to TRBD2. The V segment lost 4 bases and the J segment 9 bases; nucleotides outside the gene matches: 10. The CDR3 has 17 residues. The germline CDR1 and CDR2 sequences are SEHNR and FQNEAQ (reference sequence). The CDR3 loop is CASSSYSGLAGGGEQFF. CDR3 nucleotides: TGTGCCAGCAGCTCTTACTCCGGACTAGCGGGAGGGGGTGAGCAGTTCTTC.

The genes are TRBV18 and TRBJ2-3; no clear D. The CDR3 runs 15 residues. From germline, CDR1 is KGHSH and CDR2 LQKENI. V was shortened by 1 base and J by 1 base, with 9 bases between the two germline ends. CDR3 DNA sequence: TGTGCCAGCTCACCACGTCTATCGGGCACAGATACGCAGTATTTT. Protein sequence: CASSPRLSGTDTQYF.

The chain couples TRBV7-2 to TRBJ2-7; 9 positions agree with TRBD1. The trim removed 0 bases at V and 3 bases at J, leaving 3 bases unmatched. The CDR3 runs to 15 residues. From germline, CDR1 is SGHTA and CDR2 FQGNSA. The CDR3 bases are TGTGCCAGCAGCTTAGCGGGACAGGGTCTCTACGAGCAGTACTTC. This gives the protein CASSLAGQGLYEQYF.

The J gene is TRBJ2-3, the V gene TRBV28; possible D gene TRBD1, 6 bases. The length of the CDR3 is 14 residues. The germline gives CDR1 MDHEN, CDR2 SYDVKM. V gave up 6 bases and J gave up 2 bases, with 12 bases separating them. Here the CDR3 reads CASSTRTDTDTQYF. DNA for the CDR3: TGTGCCAGCAGCACAAGGACAGACACAGATACGCAGTATTTT.

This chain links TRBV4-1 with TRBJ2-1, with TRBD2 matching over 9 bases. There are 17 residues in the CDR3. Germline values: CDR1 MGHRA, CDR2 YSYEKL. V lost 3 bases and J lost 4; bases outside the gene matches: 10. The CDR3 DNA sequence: TGCGCCAGCAGCCACGCTCTCACTAGCGGGTCTTACAATGAGCAGTTCTTC. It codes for CASSHALTSGSYNEQFF.

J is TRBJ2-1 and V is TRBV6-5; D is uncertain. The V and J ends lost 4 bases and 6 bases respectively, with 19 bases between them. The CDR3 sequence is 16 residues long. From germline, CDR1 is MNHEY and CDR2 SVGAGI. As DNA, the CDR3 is TGTGCCAGCAGTTTATCTCCAAAGACCGCGTCCAATGAGCAGTTCTTC. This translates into CASSLSPKTASNEQFF.

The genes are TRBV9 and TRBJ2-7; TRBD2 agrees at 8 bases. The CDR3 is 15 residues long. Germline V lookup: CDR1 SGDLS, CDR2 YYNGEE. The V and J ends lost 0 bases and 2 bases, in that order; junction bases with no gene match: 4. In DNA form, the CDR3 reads TGTGCCAGCAGCGTAGGGCTAGCGGGCCCCTACGAGCAGTACTTC. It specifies CASSVGLAGPYEQYF.